This record concerns one TCR beta chain sequence. Its antigen is unknown. This specimen belongs to a study of T-cell reconstitution after alpha-beta-depleted transplantation in children. The V end lost 4 bases, the J end lost 9 bases, and 9 bases lay between the germline ends. The CDR3 totals 12 residues. Unique molecular identifiers tagged the TCRbeta library. TCRdb reanalysed the PCR reads using MiXCR and keeps one entry per CDR3 protein. The table includes just over 950,000 distinct CDR3 sequences, roughly 29% detected once. Study-level points and caveats: For some patients, TCRbeta diversity was high at day 60 because of recipient T cells and thymic progenitors that survived. T-cell numbers and diversity one year post-transplant derived largely from freshly generated T cells. Expanded graft clones, several hundred of them, were reportedly the source of alpha-beta T cells about two months after transplant.

The chain has TRBV12-3 or TRBV12-4 and TRBJ1-4; D is uncertain. This material consisted of PBMCs, mostly from graft donor cells, taken 360 days after TCRalphabeta/CD19-depleted stem cell transplant. The TCR comes from a boy under three years old who had a stem cell transplant for SCID, so the T cells may come from the graft donor. The DNA for the CDR3 is TGTGCCAGCAGTTCCGAGTGGAAAAAACTGTTTTTT. Protein: CASSSEWKKLFF.